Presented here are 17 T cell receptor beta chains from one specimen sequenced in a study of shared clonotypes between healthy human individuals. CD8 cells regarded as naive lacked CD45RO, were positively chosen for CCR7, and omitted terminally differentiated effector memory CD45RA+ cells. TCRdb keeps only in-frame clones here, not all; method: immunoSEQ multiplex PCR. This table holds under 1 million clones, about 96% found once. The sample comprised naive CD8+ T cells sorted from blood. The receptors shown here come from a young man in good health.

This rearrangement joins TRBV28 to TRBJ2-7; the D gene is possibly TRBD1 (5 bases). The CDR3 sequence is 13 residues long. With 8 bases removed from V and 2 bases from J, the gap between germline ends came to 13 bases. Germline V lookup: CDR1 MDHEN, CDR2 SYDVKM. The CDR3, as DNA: TGTGCCAGCCGTTACAGGAGACCCTACGAGCAGTACTTC. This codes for CASRYRRPYEQYF.

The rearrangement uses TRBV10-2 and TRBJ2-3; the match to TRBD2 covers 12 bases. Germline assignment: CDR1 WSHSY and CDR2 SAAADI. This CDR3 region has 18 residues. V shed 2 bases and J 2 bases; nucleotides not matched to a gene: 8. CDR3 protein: CASSEELAGGTYTDTQYF. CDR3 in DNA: TGCGCCAGCAGTGAGGAGCTAGCGGGAGGGACGTACACAGATACGCAGTATTTT.

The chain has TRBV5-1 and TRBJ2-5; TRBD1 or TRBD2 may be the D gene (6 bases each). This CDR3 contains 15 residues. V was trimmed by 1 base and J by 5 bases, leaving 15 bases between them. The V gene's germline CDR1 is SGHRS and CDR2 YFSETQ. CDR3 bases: TGCGCCAGCAGCTTGTTTGGGGGGCACGGGGAGACCCAGTACTTC. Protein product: CASSLFGGHGETQYF.

The CDR3 DNA sequence: TGCAGCGTTGAAGATCAGGGATCCTATGGCTACACCTTC. This encodes CSVEDQGSYGYTF. The chain links TRBV29-1 to TRBJ1-2; D may be TRBD1 (5 bases). V lost 0 bases to trimming and J lost 4 bases, with 9 bases between them. This CDR3 has 13 residues. CDR1 is SQVTM, CDR2 ANQGSEA, per germline.

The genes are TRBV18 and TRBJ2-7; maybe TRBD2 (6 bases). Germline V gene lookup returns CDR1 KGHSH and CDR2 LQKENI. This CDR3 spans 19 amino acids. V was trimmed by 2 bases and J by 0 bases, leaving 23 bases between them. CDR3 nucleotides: TGTGCCAGCTCACCATATACGGGAGAGGTTCGCATCGACTCCTACGAGCAGTACTTC. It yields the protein CASSPYTGEVRIDSYEQYF. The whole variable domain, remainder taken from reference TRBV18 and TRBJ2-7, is NAGVMQNPRHLVRRRGQEARLRCSPMKGHSHVYWYRQLPEEGLKFMVYLQKENIIDESGMPKERFSAEFPKEGPSILRIQQVVRGDSAAYFCASSPYTGEVRIDSYEQYFGPGTRLTVT.

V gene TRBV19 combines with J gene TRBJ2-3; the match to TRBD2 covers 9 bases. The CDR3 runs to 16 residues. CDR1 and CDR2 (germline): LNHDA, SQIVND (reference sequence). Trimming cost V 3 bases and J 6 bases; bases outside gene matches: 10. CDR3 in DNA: TGTGCCAGTAGTATTTATGGCGGGAGGGCCGAGGATACGCAGTATTTT. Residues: CASSIYGGRAEDTQYF. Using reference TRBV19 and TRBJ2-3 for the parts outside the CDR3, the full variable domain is DGGITQSPKYLFRKEGQNVTLSCEQNLNHDAMYWYRQDPGQGLRLIYYSQIVNDFQKGDIAEGYSVSREKKESFPLTVTSAQKNPTAFYLCASSIYGGRAEDTQYFGPGTRLTVL.

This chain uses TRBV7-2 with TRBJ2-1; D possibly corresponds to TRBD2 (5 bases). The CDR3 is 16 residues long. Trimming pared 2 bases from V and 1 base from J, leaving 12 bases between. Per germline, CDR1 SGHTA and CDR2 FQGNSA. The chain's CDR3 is CASSLNKWESYNEQFF. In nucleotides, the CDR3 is TGTGCCAGCAGCTTAAACAAATGGGAGTCCTACAATGAGCAGTTCTTC.

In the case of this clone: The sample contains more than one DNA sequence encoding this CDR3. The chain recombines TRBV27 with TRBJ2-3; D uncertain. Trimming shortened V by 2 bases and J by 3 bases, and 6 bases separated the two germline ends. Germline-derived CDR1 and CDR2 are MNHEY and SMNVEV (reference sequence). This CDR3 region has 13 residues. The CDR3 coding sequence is TGTGCCAGCAGTTTAATAGGGACAGATACGCAGTATTTT. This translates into CASSLIGTDTQYF.

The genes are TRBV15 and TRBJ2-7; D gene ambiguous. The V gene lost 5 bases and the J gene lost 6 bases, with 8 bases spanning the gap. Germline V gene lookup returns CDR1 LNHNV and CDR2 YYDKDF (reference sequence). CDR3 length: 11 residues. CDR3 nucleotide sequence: TGTGCCACCAGCGGTTCGGGCGAGCAGTACTTC. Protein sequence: CATSGSGEQYF.

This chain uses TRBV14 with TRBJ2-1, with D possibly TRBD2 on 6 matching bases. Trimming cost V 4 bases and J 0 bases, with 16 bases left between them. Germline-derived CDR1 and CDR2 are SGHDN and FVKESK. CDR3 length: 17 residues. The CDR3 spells CASSPGEPHRSYNEQFF. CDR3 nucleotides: TGTGCCAGCAGCCCGGGGGAGCCACACCGCTCCTACAATGAGCAGTTCTTC.

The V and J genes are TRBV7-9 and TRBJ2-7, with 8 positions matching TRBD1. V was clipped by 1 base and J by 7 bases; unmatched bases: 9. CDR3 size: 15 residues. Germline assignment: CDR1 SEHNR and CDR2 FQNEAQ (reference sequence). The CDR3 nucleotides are TGTGCCAGCAGCTTAGGGCCGGGACAGGCTCGGGAGCAGTACTTC. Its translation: CASSLGPGQAREQYF.

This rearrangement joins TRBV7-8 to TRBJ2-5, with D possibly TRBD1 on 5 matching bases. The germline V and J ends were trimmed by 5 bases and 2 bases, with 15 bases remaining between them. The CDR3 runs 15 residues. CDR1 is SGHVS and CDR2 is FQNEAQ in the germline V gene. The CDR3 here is CASSPQTEIQETQYF. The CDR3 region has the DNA TGTGCCAGCAGCCCCCAGACAGAGATTCAAGAGACCCAGTACTTC.

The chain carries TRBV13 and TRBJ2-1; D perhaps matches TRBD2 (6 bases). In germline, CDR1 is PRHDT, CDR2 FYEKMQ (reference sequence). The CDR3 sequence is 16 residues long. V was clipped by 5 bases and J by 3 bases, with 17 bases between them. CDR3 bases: TGTGCCAGCAGCACCCCCCTAGCGCTAGGCTACAATGAGCAGTTCTTC. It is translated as CASSTPLALGYNEQFF.

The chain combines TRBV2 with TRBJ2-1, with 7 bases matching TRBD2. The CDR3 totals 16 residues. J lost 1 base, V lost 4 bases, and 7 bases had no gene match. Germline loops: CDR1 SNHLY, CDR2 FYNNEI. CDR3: CASSVLLASSYNEQFF. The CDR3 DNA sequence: TGTGCCAGCAGTGTGTTACTAGCGTCGTCCTACAATGAGCAGTTCTTC.

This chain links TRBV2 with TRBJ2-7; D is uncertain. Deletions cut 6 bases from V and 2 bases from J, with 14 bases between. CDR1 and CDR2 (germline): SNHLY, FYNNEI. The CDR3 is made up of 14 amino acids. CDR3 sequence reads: CASSTSDGPYEQYF. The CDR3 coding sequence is TGTGCCAGCAGCACCTCGGACGGCCCCTACGAGCAGTACTTC. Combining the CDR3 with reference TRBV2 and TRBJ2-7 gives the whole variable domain EPEVTQTPSHQVTQMGQEVILRCVPISNHLYFYWYRQILGQKVEFLVSFYNNEISEKSEIFDDQFSVERPDGSNFTLKIRSTKLEDSAMYFCASSTSDGPYEQYFGPGTRLTVT.

The CDR3 protein is CASSPGLAGGPYNEQFF. The CDR3, as DNA: TGTGCCAGCAGTCCCGGACTAGCGGGAGGGCCTTACAATGAGCAGTTCTTC. V usage is TRBV27 and J usage is TRBJ2-1; 15 bases align to TRBD2. Germline CDR1 and CDR2: MNHEY and SMNVEV (reference sequence). This CDR3 comprises 17 residues. The J segment lost 4 bases and the V segment lost 5 bases, leaving 6 bases of the junction unmatched.

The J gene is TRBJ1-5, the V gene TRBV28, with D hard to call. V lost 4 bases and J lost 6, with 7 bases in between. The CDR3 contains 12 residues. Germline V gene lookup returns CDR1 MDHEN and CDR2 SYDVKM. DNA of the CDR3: TGTGCCAGCAGTTATAGAAGTCAGCCCCAGCATTTT. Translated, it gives CASSYRSQPQHF.